This T cell receptor (beta chain) was profiled in a study of blood T cell repertoires in COVID-19. The CDR3 runs 15 residues. Germline V CDR1 and CDR2: MNHNS, SASEGT. V lost 1 base and J 6 bases, leaving 13 bases between the germline ends. Here immunoSEQ multiplex PCR was the method, and the copy in TCRdb shows in-frame clones only, minus some. The table has fewer than 700,000 clones, roughly nine tenths seen once; the top ten hold 7.5% to 9.5%. Sequenced sample: peripheral blood. The rearrangement links TRBV6-1 to TRBJ1-5; tentative D call: TRBD1 (5 bases). The clonotype was recovered from a woman between 45 and 65 years old with COVID-19, enrolled during active disease. This chain's CDR3 is CASSEGRVGGQPQHF. The CDR3 region has the DNA TGTGCCAGCAGTGAAGGCAGGGTGGGAGGTCAGCCCCAGCATTTT.